This TCR beta chain is drawn from a study of shared clonotypes between healthy human individuals. The overall study: The plates for each donor numbered three CD4 naive, three CD4 memory, two CD8 naive and one CD8 memory. General study findings and limits: In a handful of donors, 4.5% to 5.5% of naive CD4 clonotypes appeared in common. Genetic and exposure-history diversity was limited by the few donors.

With regard to this clone: Its antigen is still unknown.

CD8 cells classed as naive were CD45RO-negative and positively selected for CCR7, excluding terminally differentiated effector memory CD45RA+ cells. Germline V lookup: CDR1 SGHTA, CDR2 FQGNSA. The CDR3 length is 16 residues. Trimming removed 5 bases from V and 0 bases from J, with 17 bases in between. The assay was carried out at the deep level. Data came from immunoSEQ multiplex PCR; TCRdb stores just in-frame clones and leaves some out. The data contain some 2 million clones, about 95% of them singletons. This chain uses TRBV7-2 with TRBJ2-7, with D perhaps TRBD2 (6 bases). The sample taken for sequencing was naive CD8+ T cells sorted from blood. The TCR was taken from a man between 18 and 35 years old in good health. CDR3 in DNA: TGTGCCAGCAGCCCCCAAGGAGGGGTCAGCTCCTACGAGCAGTACTTC. Its translation: CASSPQGGVSSYEQYF.